A single sample gave rise to the 7 T cell receptor beta chains below, sequenced in a study of T cell responses to AZD1222 COVID-19 vaccine. This table comes from immunoSEQ multiplex PCR, and its TCRdb copy is limited to in-frame clones, with some not included. The sample yields 150,000 to 200,000 clones, over 80% seen once. This specimen was peripheral blood, taken 28 days after the second dose of the MenACWY control vaccine. The receptors stem from an adult who received the MenACWY meningococcal vaccine as a control.

The chain is built from TRBV6-5 and TRBJ1-2, with D tentatively TRBD1 (5 bases). The CDR3 contains 13 residues. Trimming removed 5 bases from V and 8 bases from J, with 15 bases in between. Germline V lookup: CDR1 MNHEY, CDR2 SVGAGI. The CDR3 DNA reads TGTGCCAGCAGTCGGGACCTAATGGGAGGCTACACCTTC. Amino acids: CASSRDLMGGYTF.

This clone appeared once. This chain joins TRBV30 and TRBJ1-5; D not certain. Between the trimmed V and J ends, which lost 3 bases and 6 bases, there was a span of 9 bases. The CDR3 length is 12 residues. The germline gives CDR1 GTSNPN, CDR2 SVGIG (reference sequence). CDR3 nucleotide sequence: TGTGCCTGGAGCTACTTATTTCAGCCCCAGCATTTT. This codes for CAWSYLFQPQHF. Looking up the rest from reference TRBV30 and TRBJ1-5 gives the full variable domain: SQTIHQWPATLVQPVGSPLSLECTVEGTSNPNLYWYRQAAGRGLQLLFYSVGIGQISSEVPQNLSASRPQDRQFILSSKKLLLSDSGFYLCAWSYLFQPQHFGDGTRLSIL.

The chain uses TRBV5-5 and TRBJ2-3, with TRBD1 identical over 8 bases. In germline, CDR1 is SGHKS, CDR2 YYEKEE (reference sequence). The V and J ends lost 3 bases and 0 bases, in that order; junction bases with no gene match: 12. The CDR3 consists of 18 residues. CDR3 bases: TGTGCCAGCAGCTGGGGGCCGTCAGGGGGCGATAGCACAGATACGCAGTATTTT. Translation: CASSWGPSGGDSTDTQYF.

The chain combines TRBV19 with TRBJ1-3; D might be TRBD1 (6 bases). The ends were cut back, 4 bases at V and 0 bases at J, with 13 bases in the middle. This CDR3 contains 16 residues. Looked up from germline, CDR1 is LNHDA and CDR2 is SQIVND (reference sequence). Here the CDR3 reads CASSTRTDRSGNTIYF. CDR3 bases: TGTGCCAGTAGTACCCGGACAGACCGCTCTGGAAACACCATATATTTT.

This chain joins TRBV14 and TRBJ2-2, with D possibly matching TRBD1 (6 bases). Trimming took off 1 base at V and 3 bases at J, with 9 bases between the two ends. This CDR3 is 15 amino acids long. CDR1 SGHDN and CDR2 FVKESK come from the germline V gene. CDR3 loop: CASSQGGRYTGELFF. In DNA form, the CDR3 reads TGTGCCAGCAGCCAAGGGGGGCGGTACACCGGGGAGCTGTTTTTT. The variable domain in full, completed from reference TRBV14 and TRBJ2-2, reads EAGVTQFPSHSVIEKGQTVTLRCDPISGHDNLYWYRRVMGKEIKFLLHFVKESKQDESGMPNNRFLAERTGGTYSTLKVQPAELEDSGVYFCASSQGGRYTGELFFGEGSRLTVL.

This clone was seen a single time. The chain employs TRBV20-1 and TRBJ2-7, with a possible D match to TRBD1 (5 bases). This CDR3 comprises 11 residues. Germline values: CDR1 DFQATT, CDR2 SNEGSKA (reference sequence). V lost 6 bases and J 6 bases, leaving 12 bases between the germline ends. CDR3 in DNA: TGCAGTGCCCAGGGCACTACCGAGCAGTACTTC. Its translation: CSAQGTTEQYF.

The chain combines TRBV20-1 with TRBJ1-1; no clear D. From germline, CDR1 is DFQATT and CDR2 SNEGSKA (reference sequence). The CDR3 runs to 11 residues. Trimming pared 2 bases from V and 4 bases from J, leaving 5 bases between. CDR3 bases: TGCAGTGCTAGATCGGGCACTGAAGCTTTCTTT. Translating it yields CSARSGTEAFF.